Included here is one T cell receptor beta chain sequence, with context. Its antigen is not known. This entry belongs to a study of cytomegalovirus exposure and HLA in healthy donors. Study-level points and caveats: The study carried out a later analysis of TCR beta sequences. It associated 16,951 of them with specific HLA alleles at a false discovery rate of 0.05.

PCR primers comprised 60 Vbeta and 13 Jbeta primers. Libraries were prepared by immunoSEQ multiplex PCR; TCRdb keeps only in-frame clonotypes and omits some of them. The sample has around 190,000 clones, more than 65% seen once. The CDR3 extends over 16 amino acids. J gave up 1 base and V 0 bases, and 2 bases lay outside the gene matches. Germline loops: CDR1 SGHRS, CDR2 YFSETQ. The chain uses TRBV5-1 and TRBJ2-2; 8 nucleotides line up with TRBD2. This receptor was obtained from a man between 40 and 49 years old in good health and CMV-seropositive. What was sequenced was PBMCs. The CDR3 loop reads CASSLVAGGNTGELFF. The CDR3 DNA is TGCGCCAGCAGCTTGGTTGCGGGGGGGAACACCGGGGAGCTGTTTTTT.